A selection of T cell receptor beta chains follows, all from one sample in a study of blood T cell repertoires in COVID-19. Only in-frame clones appear in the TCRdb table, and some are missing; sequencing was by immunoSEQ multiplex PCR. The table has 300,000 to 350,000 clones, 85% to 90% seen once; the top ten hold 0.95% to 1.3%. Sequencing was performed on peripheral blood. Receptors were obtained from a middle-aged woman with COVID-19, enrolled during active disease. CDR3s include the opening cysteine and the closing phenylalanine or tryptophan. A D gene is named only where the DNA matches it firmly. Clone size is stated in some rows and not others, as once, few, many or a class when expanded.

>-|-|TRBV28|TRBJ1-2
TGTGCCAGCAGTTTATCGGGTCCTGGCTATGGCTACACCTTC
CASSLSGPGYGYTF
>TRBD1|-|TRBV7-8|TRBJ1-2
TGTGCCAGCACCGGGGAACTCAGGGGGAACTATGGCTACACCTTC
CASTGELRGNYGYTF
>TRBD1|-|TRBV3-1/TRBV3-2|TRBJ1-1
TGTGCCAGCAGCCCCCGGGGGACAGGGGGGGCTTTCTTT
CASSPRGTGGAFF
>TRBD2|-|TRBV9|TRBJ2-1
TGTGCCAGCAGCGTCGGTCCCGCGGGAGGGCCTATTGAGCAGTTCTTC
CASSVGPAGGPIEQFF
>TRBD1|-|TRBV18|TRBJ2-5
TGTGCCAGCTCACCAACAGGGGATGGGGAGACCCAGTACTTC
CASSPTGDGETQYF
>TRBD2|once|TRBV5-1|TRBJ2-7
TGCGCCAGCATGTCGGGACTAGCGGGAGGCCTGAGCTCCTACGAGCAGTACTTC
CASMSGLAGGLSSYEQYF
>-|-|TRBV5-4|TRBJ1-6
TGTGCCAGCAGCTTGTCCCCGAAACAGGGCGGCTCCTATAATTCACCCCTCCACTTT
CASSLSPKQGGSYNSPLHF
>-|-|TRBV12-3/TRBV12-4|TRBJ2-5
TGTGCCAGCAGTCCCCGGGACACGGAGACCCAGTACTTC
CASSPRDTETQYF
>-|-|TRBV19|TRBJ1-5
TGTGCCAGTCGCAATGTCGGGGTCCTCGGGCAGCCCCAGCATTTT
CASRNVGVLGQPQHF
>TRBD1|-|TRBV4-3|TRBJ1-1
TGCGCCAGCAGCCTAATAACAGGGGGCACTGAAGCTTTCTTT
CASSLITGGTEAFF
>-|-|TRBV29-1|TRBJ1-1
TGCAGCGCTGGACATATGAACACTGAAGCTTTCTTT
CSAGHMNTEAFF
>-|-|TRBV28|TRBJ1-2
TGTGCCAGCATATCTGGTGGGCAGTCCTATGGCTACACCTTC
CASISGGQSYGYTF
>-|-|TRBV5-5|TRBJ2-7
TGTGCCAGCAGCCCCGGTGGGGGCAGGATGACCTACGAGCAGTACTTC
CASSPGGGRMTYEQYF
>-|-|TRBV29-1|TRBJ2-5
TGCAGCGTTGATGTACAGCAAGAGACCCAGTACTTC
CSVDVQQETQYF
>-|-|TRBV14|TRBJ1-5
TGTGCCAGCAGCCAATGGGGGGTACAGCCCCAGCATTTT
CASSQWGVQPQHF
>TRBD2|-|TRBV30|TRBJ2-5
TGTGCCTGGAGTTTTTCACCGGGACTAGCGTACAAAGAGACCCAGTACTTC
CAWSFSPGLAYKETQYF
>TRBD2|once|TRBV29-1|TRBJ2-2
TGCAGCGTTGAGGTTAGCGGGGTGAACACCGGGGAGCTGTTTTTT
CSVEVSGVNTGELFF
>TRBD1|-|TRBV18|TRBJ2-2
TGTGCCAGCTCACGGACAGGCCCGAACACCGGGGAGCTGTTTTTT
CASSRTGPNTGELFF
>TRBD1|-|TRBV2|TRBJ1-4
TGTGCCAGCAGGGAACAGGGGGACAATGAAAAACTGTTTTTT
CASREQGDNEKLFF
>TRBD2|-|TRBV9|TRBJ2-3
TGTGCCAGCAGCGTAGCCTTGCTAGCGGGGGCTAGCACAGATACGCAGTATTTT
CASSVALLAGASTDTQYF
>-|-|TRBV10-3|TRBJ2-4
TGTGCCATCAGTGAGTCCCGGGGTGAGGCCAAAAACATTCAGTACTTC
CAISESRGEAKNIQYF
>-|-|TRBV5-4|TRBJ2-3
TGTGCCAGCAGCCCTTTTCTAAGCACAGATACGCAGTATTTT
CASSPFLSTDTQYF
>TRBD2|-|TRBV7-2|TRBJ2-1
TGTGCCAGCAGCTTAAGACTAGCGGGGGGGCCAGGTGAGCAGTTCTTC
CASSLRLAGGPGEQFF
>TRBD1|-|TRBV27|TRBJ2-1
TGTGCCAGCAGTCCGACCCGGACAGGCTCCTACAATGAGCAGTTCTTC
CASSPTRTGSYNEQFF
>TRBD2|-|TRBV3-1/TRBV3-2|TRBJ2-1
TGTGCCAGCAGCCACAAAGCGGGGGGTACCTACAATGAGCAGTTCTTC
CASSHKAGGTYNEQFF
>TRBD1|-|TRBV3-1/TRBV3-2|TRBJ1-1
TGTGCCAGCAGCCAAGGTACAGGGGGGAACACTGAAGCTTTCTTT
CASSQGTGGNTEAFF
>-|few|TRBV6-5|TRBJ1-1
TGTGCCAGCGGCGGGGATCTGGCTGAAGCTTTCTTT
CASGGDLAEAFF
>TRBD1|-|TRBV27|TRBJ1-1
TGTGCCAGCAGTTTATCAAGGGGGCCCGGAGAAGCTTTCTTT
CASSLSRGPGEAFF
>TRBD1|-|TRBV2|TRBJ2-7
TGTGCCAGCAGTTCGGGACAGGGGGAAGGTTTGGTTTACGAGCAGTACTTC
CASSSGQGEGLVYEQYF
>TRBD2|-|TRBV7-2|TRBJ2-7
TGTGCCAGCAGATCCGGACTAGCGGGAGGATACGAGCAGTACTTC
CASRSGLAGGYEQYF
>TRBD1|-|TRBV19|TRBJ2-1
TGTGCCAGTAGTTCGGGACAGGGGCCCTGGAATGAGCAGTTCTTC
CASSSGQGPWNEQFF
>-|once|TRBV29-1|TRBJ1-4
TGCAGCGTCCTTGGGGCCGCTTCTGAAAAACTGTTTTTT
CSVLGAASEKLFF
>TRBD1|-|TRBV5-1|TRBJ2-5
TGCGCCAGCAGCTTCCGGGACAGCCAAGAGACCCAGTACTTC
CASSFRDSQETQYF
>-|once|TRBV27|TRBJ1-5
TGTGCCAGCAGTTCCGGAGGGCAGCCCCAGCATTTT
CASSSGGQPQHF
>TRBD1|-|TRBV9|TRBJ2-3
TGTGCCAGCAGCCCGAGACAGGGAATGGGCACAGATACGCAGTATTTT
CASSPRQGMGTDTQYF
>-|-|TRBV12-5|TRBJ2-4
TGTGCTAGTGGTTTATCAGGGGGGACTGCAAACATTCAGTACTTC
CASGLSGGTANIQYF
>-|-|TRBV5-1|TRBJ1-1
TGCGCCAGCAGCTCGGGACATATGAACACTGAAGCTTTCTTT
CASSSGHMNTEAFF
>-|once|TRBV6-2/TRBV6-3|TRBJ2-7
TGTGCCAGCAGCCACAGCCCCTACGAGCAGTACTTC
CASSHSPYEQYF
>TRBD1|once|TRBV3-1/TRBV3-2|TRBJ1-6
TGTGCCAGCAGCCAAGGGGGGGACAGGGGGTCTACAAATTCACCCCTCCACTTT
CASSQGGDRGSTNSPLHF
>TRBD1|-|TRBV29-1|TRBJ1-1
TGCAGCGTTGATCGGACAGGGGCTGAAGCTTTCTTT
CSVDRTGAEAFF
>-|-|TRBV3-1/TRBV3-2|TRBJ2-7
TGTGCCAGCAGCCAGAGCCAGGAAGAGGGCAAGCAGTACTTC
CASSQSQEEGKQYF
>-|-|TRBV9|TRBJ2-1
TGTGCCAGCAGCGTAGAAGTCAGGCATGAGCAGTTCTTC
CASSVEVRHEQFF
>TRBD2|-|TRBV6-2/TRBV6-3|TRBJ2-1
TGTGCCAGCAGTGAGCGGACTAGCGGGAGCTCCTATGAGCAGTTCTTC
CASSERTSGSSYEQFF
>-|-|TRBV9|TRBJ1-1
TGTGCCAGCAGCGTAGGGCAACCGAACACTGAAGCTTTCTTT
CASSVGQPNTEAFF
>-|-|TRBV5-1|TRBJ2-3
TGCGCCAGCAGCTTCGGCAGCGGCACAGATACGCAGTATTTT
CASSFGSGTDTQYF